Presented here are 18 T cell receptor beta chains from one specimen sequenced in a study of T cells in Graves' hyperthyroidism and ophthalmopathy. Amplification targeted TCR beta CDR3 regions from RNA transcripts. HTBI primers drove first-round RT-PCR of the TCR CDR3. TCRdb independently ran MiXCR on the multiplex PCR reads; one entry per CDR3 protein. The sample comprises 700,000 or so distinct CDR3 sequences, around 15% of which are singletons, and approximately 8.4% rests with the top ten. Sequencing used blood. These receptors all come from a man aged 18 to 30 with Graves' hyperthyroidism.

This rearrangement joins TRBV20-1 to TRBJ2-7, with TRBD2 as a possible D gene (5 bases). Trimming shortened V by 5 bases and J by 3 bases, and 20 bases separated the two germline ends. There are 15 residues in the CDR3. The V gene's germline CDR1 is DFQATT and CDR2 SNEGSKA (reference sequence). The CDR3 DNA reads TGCAGTGCTGCCCAACCGGGATCCATTGGCTACGAGCAGTACTTC. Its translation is CSAAQPGSIGYEQYF.

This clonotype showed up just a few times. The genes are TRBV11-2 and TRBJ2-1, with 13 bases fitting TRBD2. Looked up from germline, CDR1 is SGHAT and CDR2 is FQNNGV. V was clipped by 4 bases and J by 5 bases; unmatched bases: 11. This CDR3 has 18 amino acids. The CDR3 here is CASSSPVTSGRIHNEQFF. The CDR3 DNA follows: TGTGCCAGCAGCTCCCCTGTGACTAGCGGGAGGATTCACAATGAGCAGTTCTTC. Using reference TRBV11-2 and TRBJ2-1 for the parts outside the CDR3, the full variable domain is EAGVAQSPRYKIIEKRQSVAFWCNPISGHATLYWYQQILGQGPKLLIQFQNNGVVDDSQLPKDRFSAERLKGVDSTLKIQPAKLEDSAVYLCASSSPVTSGRIHNEQFFGPGTRLTVL.

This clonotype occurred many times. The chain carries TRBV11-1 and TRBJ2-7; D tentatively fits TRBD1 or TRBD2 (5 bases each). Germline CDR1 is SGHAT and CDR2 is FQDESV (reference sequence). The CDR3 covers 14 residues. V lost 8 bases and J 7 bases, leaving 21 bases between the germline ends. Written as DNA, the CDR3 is TGTGCCAGCGGGACCGGGACCTCCGGATCAGAGCAGTACTTC. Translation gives CASGTGTSGSEQYF.

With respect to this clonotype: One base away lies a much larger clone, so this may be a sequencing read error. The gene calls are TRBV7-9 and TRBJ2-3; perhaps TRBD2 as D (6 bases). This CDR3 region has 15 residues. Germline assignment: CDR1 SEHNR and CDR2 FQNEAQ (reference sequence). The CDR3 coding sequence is TGTGCCAACAGCCAAGGAGCGGGTACCACAGATACGCAGTATTTT. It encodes CANSQGAGTTDTQYF.

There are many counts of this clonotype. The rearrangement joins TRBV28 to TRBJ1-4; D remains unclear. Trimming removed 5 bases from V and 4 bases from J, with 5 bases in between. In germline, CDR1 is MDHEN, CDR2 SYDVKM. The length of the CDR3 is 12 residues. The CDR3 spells CASSQINEKLFF. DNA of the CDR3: TGTGCCAGCAGTCAAATTAATGAAAAACTGTTTTTT.

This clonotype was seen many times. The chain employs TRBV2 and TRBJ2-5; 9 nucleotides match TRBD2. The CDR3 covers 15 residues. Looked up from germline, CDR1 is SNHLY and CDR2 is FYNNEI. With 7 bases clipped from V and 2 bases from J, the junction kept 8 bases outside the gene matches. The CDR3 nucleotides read TGTGCCAGCACCTTAGCGGGAGTAGGTCAAGAGACCCAGTACTTC. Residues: CASTLAGVGQETQYF.

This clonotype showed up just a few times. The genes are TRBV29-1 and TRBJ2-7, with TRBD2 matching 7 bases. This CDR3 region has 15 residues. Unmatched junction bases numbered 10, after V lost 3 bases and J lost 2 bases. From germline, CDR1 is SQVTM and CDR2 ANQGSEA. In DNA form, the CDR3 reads TGCAGCGTTGAGGGAGGGGCGCCTATGCCCTACGAGCAGTACTTC. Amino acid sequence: CSVEGGAPMPYEQYF.

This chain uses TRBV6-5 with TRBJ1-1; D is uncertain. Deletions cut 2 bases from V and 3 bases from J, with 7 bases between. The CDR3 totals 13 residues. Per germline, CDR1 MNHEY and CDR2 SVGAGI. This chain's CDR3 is CASSYESYTEAFF. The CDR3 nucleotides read TGTGCCAGCAGTTACGAGTCGTACACTGAAGCTTTCTTT.

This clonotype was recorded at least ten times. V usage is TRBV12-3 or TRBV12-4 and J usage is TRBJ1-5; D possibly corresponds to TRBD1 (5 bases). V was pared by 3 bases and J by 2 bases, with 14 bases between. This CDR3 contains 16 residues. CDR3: CASSFGQGGGNQPQHF. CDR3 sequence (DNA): TGTGCCAGCAGTTTTGGGCAGGGAGGTGGCAATCAGCCCCAGCATTTT.

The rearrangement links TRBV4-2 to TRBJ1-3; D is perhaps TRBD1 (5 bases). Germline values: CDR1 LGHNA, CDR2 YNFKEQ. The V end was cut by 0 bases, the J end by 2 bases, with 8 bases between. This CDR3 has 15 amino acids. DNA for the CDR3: TGTGCCAGCAGCCAAGACAGGGATGCTGGAAACACCATATATTTT. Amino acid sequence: CASSQDRDAGNTIYF.

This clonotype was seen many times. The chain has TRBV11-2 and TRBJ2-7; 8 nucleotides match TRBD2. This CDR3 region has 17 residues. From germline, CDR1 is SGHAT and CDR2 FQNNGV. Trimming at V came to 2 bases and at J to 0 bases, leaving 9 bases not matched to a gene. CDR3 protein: CASSLSSTGTSSYEQYF. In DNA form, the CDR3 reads TGTGCCAGCAGCTTAAGCTCTACCGGGACTAGCTCCTACGAGCAGTACTTC.

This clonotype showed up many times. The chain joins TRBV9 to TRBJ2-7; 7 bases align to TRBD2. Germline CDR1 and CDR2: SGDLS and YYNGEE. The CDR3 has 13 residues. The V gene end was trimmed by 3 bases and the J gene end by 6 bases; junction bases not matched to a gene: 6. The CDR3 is CASSEGLVSEQYF. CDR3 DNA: TGTGCCAGCAGCGAAGGACTAGTTTCCGAGCAGTACTTC.

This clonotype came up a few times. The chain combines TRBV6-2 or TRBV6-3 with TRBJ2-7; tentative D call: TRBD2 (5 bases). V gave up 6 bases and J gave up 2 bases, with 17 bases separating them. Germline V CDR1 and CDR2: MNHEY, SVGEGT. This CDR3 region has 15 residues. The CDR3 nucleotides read TGTGCCAGCAGCTCACGAGGGTGGACTCCCTACGAGCAGTACTTC. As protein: CASSSRGWTPYEQYF.

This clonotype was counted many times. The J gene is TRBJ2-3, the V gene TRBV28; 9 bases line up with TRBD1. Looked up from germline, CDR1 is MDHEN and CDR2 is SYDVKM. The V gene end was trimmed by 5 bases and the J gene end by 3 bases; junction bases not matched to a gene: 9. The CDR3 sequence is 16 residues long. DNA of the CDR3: TGTGCCAGCAGTGGCATGGGGACAGGGTGGACAGATACGCAGTATTTT. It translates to CASSGMGTGWTDTQYF.

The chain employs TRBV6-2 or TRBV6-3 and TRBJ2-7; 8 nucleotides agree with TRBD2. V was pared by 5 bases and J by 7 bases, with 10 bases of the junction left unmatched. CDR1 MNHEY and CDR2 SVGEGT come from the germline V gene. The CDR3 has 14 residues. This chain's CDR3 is CASSEGLAGLEQYF. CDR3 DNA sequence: TGTGCCAGCAGTGAAGGATTAGCGGGATTGGAGCAGTACTTC.

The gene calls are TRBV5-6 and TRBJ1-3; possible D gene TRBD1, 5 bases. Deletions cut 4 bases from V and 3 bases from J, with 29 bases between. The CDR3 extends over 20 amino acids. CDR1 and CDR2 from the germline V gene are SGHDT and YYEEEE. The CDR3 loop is CASSEGQTLAGRLGGNTIYF. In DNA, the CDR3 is TGTGCCAGCAGCGAAGGACAAACTTTGGCAGGGCGATTGGGTGGAAACACCATATATTTT.

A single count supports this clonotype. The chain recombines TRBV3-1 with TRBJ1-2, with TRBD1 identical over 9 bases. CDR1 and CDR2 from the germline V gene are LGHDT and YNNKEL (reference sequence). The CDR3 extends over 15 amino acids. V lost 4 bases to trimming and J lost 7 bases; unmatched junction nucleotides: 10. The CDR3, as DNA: TGTGCCAGCAGCCCGACAACAGGGGGCGAGGCTGGCTACACCTTC. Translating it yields CASSPTTGGEAGYTF.

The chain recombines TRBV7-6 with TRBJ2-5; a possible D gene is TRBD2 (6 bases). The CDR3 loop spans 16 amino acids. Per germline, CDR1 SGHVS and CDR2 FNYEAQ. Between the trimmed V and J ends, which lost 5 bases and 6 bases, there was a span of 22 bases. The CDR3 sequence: CASSPGPGEKAQTQYF. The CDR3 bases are TGTGCCAGCAGCCCGGGGCCGGGGGAGAAGGCTCAGACCCAGTACTTC.